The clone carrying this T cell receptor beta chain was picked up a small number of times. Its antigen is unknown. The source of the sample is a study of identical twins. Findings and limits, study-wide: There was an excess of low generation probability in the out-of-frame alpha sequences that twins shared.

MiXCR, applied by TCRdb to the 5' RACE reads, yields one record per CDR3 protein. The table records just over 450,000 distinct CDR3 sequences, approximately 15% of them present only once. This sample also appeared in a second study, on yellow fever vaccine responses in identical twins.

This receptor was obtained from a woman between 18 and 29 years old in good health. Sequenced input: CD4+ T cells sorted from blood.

CDR3 sequence: CASIVDGYSNQPQHF. The CDR3 nucleotides are TGTGCCAGCATTGTCGACGGTTATAGCAATCAGCCCCAGCATTTT. J is TRBJ1-5 and V is TRBV12-3 or TRBV12-4; D is uncertain. The CDR3 contains 15 residues. Trimming took off 7 bases at V and 0 bases at J, with 13 bases between the two ends.